These T cell receptor beta chains were read from a single sample in a study of shared T cell receptors in the human thymus. The protocol was immunoSEQ multiplex PCR, while the TCRdb copy is restricted to in-frame clones and leaves out a portion. In the table there are almost 550,000 clones, about four fifths of which are singletons. These records were also assigned to another study, of human thymus T cells.

Sequences were obtained from thymocytes. These receptors all come from a boy younger than two with a congenital heart defect. The CDR3 runs from the conserved cysteine through the conserved F or W. A D gene is named only where the DNA matches it firmly.

v_gene	d_gene	j_gene	CDR3nt	CDR3aa
TRBV5-1	-	TRBJ2-1	TGCGCCAGCAGCAGGAGGAATGAGCAGTTCTTC	CASSRRNEQFF
TRBV7-9	-	TRBJ1-2	TGTGCCAGCAGCTCCACCGAGCGCTATGGCTACACCTTC	CASSSTERYGYTF
TRBV9	TRBD2	TRBJ2-2	TGTGCCAGCAGCCCCCGGGAGGGCGGTACCGGGGAGCTGTTTTTT	CASSPREGGTGELFF
TRBV9	TRBD2	TRBJ2-7	TGTGCCAGCAGCGTAGCGAGGACTAGCGGGAGTATATACGAGCAGTACTTC	CASSVARTSGSIYEQYF
TRBV2	-	TRBJ1-4	TGTGCCAGCAGTGTGGCGGTGACCGCAACTAATGAAAAACTGTTTTTT	CASSVAVTATNEKLFF
TRBV19	-	TRBJ2-7	TGTGCCAGTAGTATCCCGACGGGAGTGAGCTCCTACGAGCAGTACTTC	CASSIPTGVSSYEQYF
TRBV6-1	-	TRBJ2-7	TGTGCCAGCAGTGCATGGACTGGGAGCTCCTACGAGCAGTACTTC	CASSAWTGSSYEQYF
TRBV10-1	TRBD2	TRBJ2-1	TGCGCCAGCAGTGAGCTTCCGGGACTAGCGGGAGTACGCCCCTACAATGAGCAGTTCTTC	CASSELPGLAGVRPYNEQFF
TRBV7-2	-	TRBJ1-5	TGTGCCAGCAGCTTAGAGCCAGGGGCTCAGCCCCAGCATTTT	CASSLEPGAQPQHF
TRBV21-1	-	TRBJ2-5	TGTGCCAGCAGCAAAGGGCTAGGAGGAGAGGAGACCCAGTACTTC	CASSKGLGGEETQYF
TRBV7-6	TRBD2	TRBJ2-3	TGTGCCAGCAGCTTAGGAACTAGCGGGACCCCCAGCACAGATACGCAGTATTTT	CASSLGTSGTPSTDTQYF
TRBV4-1	-	TRBJ1-4	TGCGCCAGCAGCGGTCGACAGGAGAACTTGAATGAAAAACTGTTTTTT	CASSGRQENLNEKLFF
TRBV4-3	-	TRBJ2-5	TGCGCCAGCAGCCAGCGACTAGTTTCCGAGACCCAGTACTTC	CASSQRLVSETQYF
TRBV10-3	-	TRBJ1-4	TGTGCCATCAGTCCAGATACAGGTTCAACTAATGAAAAACTGTTTTTT	CAISPDTGSTNEKLFF
TRBV5-1	TRBD1	TRBJ2-1	TGCGCCAGCAAGCCACTCCTAGGGACAGGGCTGAATGAGCAGTTCTTC	CASKPLLGTGLNEQFF
TRBV5-1	-	TRBJ2-3	TGCGCCAGCAGCTTGTACGGTCGTAGCGGACGAATTACTAGCACAGATACGCAGTATTTT	CASSLYGRSGRITSTDTQYF
TRBV4-2	-	TRBJ2-5	TGTGCCAGCAGCCTATCGAGAAGGAGGCAAGCGGAGACCCAGTACTTC	CASSLSRRRQAETQYF
TRBV7-2	TRBD2	TRBJ2-2	TGTGCCAGCAGCGTTATAAAGGGGACTAGCGGGAACACCGGGGAGCTGTTTTTT	CASSVIKGTSGNTGELFF
TRBV14	-	TRBJ2-7	TGTGCCAGCAGCCAAGACAGGGGGGTAACCTACGAGCAGTACTTC	CASSQDRGVTYEQYF
TRBV30	-	TRBJ1-2	TGTGCCTGGAGTGTACAATGGGGCTACACCTTC	CAWSVQWGYTF
TRBV9	TRBD1	TRBJ1-2	TGTGCCAGCAGCTCCCCACAGGGACAGCTCTCCTATGGCTACACCTTC	CASSSPQGQLSYGYTF
TRBV2	-	TRBJ1-2	TGTGCCAGCAGTGAACCCCAGCTAACCAGACTTTTTAACTATGGCTACACCTTC	CASSEPQLTRLFNYGYTF
TRBV2	TRBD1	TRBJ1-1	TGTGCCAGCAGGGACAGGGGGTACACTGAAGCTTTCTTT	CASRDRGYTEAFF
TRBV5-6	TRBD2	TRBJ2-1	TGTGCCAGCAGCTTGCTAGCGGGAGGGAATGAGCAGTTCTTC	CASSLLAGGNEQFF
TRBV11-3	TRBD1	TRBJ1-2	TGTGCCAGCAGCTCCCTGACTCCGGGACAGAAGTCCAGCTATGGCTACACCTTC	CASSSLTPGQKSSYGYTF
TRBV28	-	TRBJ1-1	TGTGCCAGCAGCCCCAACGAGGGGGGGATGAACACTGAAGCTTTCTTT	CASSPNEGGMNTEAFF
TRBV2	-	TRBJ2-5	TGTGCCAGCAGTACTGAGACCCAGTACTTC	CASSTETQYF
TRBV27	-	TRBJ2-1	TGTGCCAGCAGTTCCCGGAATGAGCAGTTCTTC	CASSSRNEQFF
TRBV6-4	TRBD2	TRBJ2-3	TGTGCCAGCAGTACCCGGCGGGGGGCAGATACGCAGTATTTT	CASSTRRGADTQYF
TRBV25-1	-	TRBJ2-7	TGTGCCAGCAGTGAAAGGAGGGGCGAGCAGTACTTC	CASSERRGEQYF
TRBV4-3	TRBD2	TRBJ2-3	TGCGCCAGCAGCCACTGGGGGGGACTAGCGGGAGAGGGAGATACGCAGTATTTT	CASSHWGGLAGEGDTQYF
TRBV18	-	TRBJ2-7	TGTGCCAGCTCACCAAATGCGAGGGACTCCCTTTACTACGAGCAGTACTTC	CASSPNARDSLYYEQYF